This note documents a single T cell receptor (beta chain) sequence. There is no known antigen for this receptor. The sample holds no much larger clone one base away, and base qualities are not on file. The sample is drawn from a study of blood T cell repertoires in COVID-19 (TCRdb year 2020). For the study in its entirety: Samples from collaborators originated in the United States, Italy and Spain and spanned both the acute and convalescent phases of COVID-19. The prospective study material was composed of cDNA or gDNA derived from T cells, B-cell-depleted T cells, or PBMCs. The dataset comprised deeply sampled blood TCRbeta repertoires from subjects exposed to, actively infected with, or recovered from COVID-19. The repertoires were released in a freely available public database meant as a resource for research on the immune response to SARS-CoV-2. Samples came from the ongoing ImmuneRACE study (first 160 participants) plus 1,254 subjects from 6 global collaborators. A de-identified subject ID, COVID-19 status, age in years and sex were almost always included in the sample metadata. HLA class I and class II types, where available, came from metadata supplied by the sample provider rather than from assay-based typing. Points the paper makes about the study in general: Clinical and demographic metadata were provided uncurated, with the amount varying by source and participant.

The collaborating institutions used their own protocols to collect whole blood in K2EDTA tubes. For TCRbeta analysis, collaborators shipped samples as frozen whole blood, isolated PBMCs, or DNA extracted from either of those sample types. The germline ends are 13 bases apart after V is trimmed by 3 bases and J by 5 bases. Taken from the germline V gene, the CDR1 and CDR2 loops are SNHLY and FYNNEI. The CDR3 numbers 14 residues from cysteine through phenylalanine. Only the CDR3 part of the read is kept: 42 bases, read in frame from the first base. The immunoSEQ Assay, a bias-controlled multiplex PCR, was used to amplify TCRbeta CDR3 regions from genomic DNA. In the source study's methods: Nucleated cell counts per sample were estimated from amplification of reference gene primers within the assay. To quantify the absolute abundance of each unique TCRbeta CDR3 rearrangement, sequence reads were collapsed and filtered. For each sample, productive Simpson clonality was calculated as the square root of Simpson's diversity index across productive rearrangements. Held by TCRdb, this immuneACCESS table contains in-frame sequences only and omits some clones. Under half of the omission traces to an unresolved V gene where checked; the cause of the rest is unknown. The V and J calls and clone size come from that table; D and trimming were worked out from the DNA. For this sample the table gives approximately 86,000 clones, of which roughly nine tenths were detected only once. 7.5% to 9.5% of the sample is in the top ten clones.

This chain joins TRBV2 to TRBJ2-5; the D gene remains uncertain. The TCR comes from a man aged 45-60 years with acute or convalescent COVID-19. Sequencing was done on a sample of peripheral blood. In nucleotide form, the sequence is TGTGCCAGCAGTGACGGCGGAGCCGCTGAGACCCAGTACTTC. Translated, it gives CASSDGGAAETQYF.